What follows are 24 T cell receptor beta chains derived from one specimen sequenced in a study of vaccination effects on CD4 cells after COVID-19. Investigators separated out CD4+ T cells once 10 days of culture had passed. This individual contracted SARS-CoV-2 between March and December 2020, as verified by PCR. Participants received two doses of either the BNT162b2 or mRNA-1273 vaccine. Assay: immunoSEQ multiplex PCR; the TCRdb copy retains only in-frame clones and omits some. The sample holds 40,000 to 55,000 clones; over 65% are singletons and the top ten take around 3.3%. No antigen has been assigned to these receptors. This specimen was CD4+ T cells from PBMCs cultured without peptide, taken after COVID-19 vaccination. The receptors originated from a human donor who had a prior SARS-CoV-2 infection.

The CDR3 DNA reads TGTGCCAGCTCACCAAATGGAAACACTTACAATGAGCAGTTCTTC. It encodes CASSPNGNTYNEQFF. This chain links TRBV18 with TRBJ2-1; D remains unclear. This CDR3 contains 15 residues. Trimming pared 2 bases from V and 4 bases from J, leaving 12 bases between. The V gene's germline CDR1 is KGHSH and CDR2 LQKENI.

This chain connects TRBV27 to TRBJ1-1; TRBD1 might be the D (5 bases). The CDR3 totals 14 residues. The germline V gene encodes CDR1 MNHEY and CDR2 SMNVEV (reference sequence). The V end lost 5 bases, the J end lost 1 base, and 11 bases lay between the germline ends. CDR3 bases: TGTGCCAGCAGTAGGGGCAGTAGGAACACTGAAGCTTTCTTT. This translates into CASSRGSRNTEAFF.

The CDR3 here is CASSPFGQGNQETQYF. In DNA, the CDR3 is TGTGCCAGCAGCCCCTTTGGACAGGGCAACCAAGAGACCCAGTACTTC. The V gene is TRBV4-2, the J gene TRBJ2-5; 8 bases align to TRBD1. The CDR3 is made up of 16 amino acids. Germline V gene sequence: CDR1 LGHNA, CDR2 YNFKEQ. The ends lost 4 bases at V and 0 bases at J; junction bases unmatched: 7.

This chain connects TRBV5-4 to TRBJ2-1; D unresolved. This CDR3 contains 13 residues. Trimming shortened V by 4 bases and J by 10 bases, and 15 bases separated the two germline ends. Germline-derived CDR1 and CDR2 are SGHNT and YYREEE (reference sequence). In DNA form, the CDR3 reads TGTGCCAGCAGCGCTTATGCAGCATCAGAGCAGTTCTTC. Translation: CASSAYAASEQFF.

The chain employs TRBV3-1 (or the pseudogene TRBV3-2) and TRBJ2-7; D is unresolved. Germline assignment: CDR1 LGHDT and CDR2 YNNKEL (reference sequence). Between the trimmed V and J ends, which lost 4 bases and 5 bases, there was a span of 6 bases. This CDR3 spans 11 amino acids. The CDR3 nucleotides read TGTGCCAGCAGCCTAAAGAACGAGCAGTACTTC. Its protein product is CASSLKNEQYF.

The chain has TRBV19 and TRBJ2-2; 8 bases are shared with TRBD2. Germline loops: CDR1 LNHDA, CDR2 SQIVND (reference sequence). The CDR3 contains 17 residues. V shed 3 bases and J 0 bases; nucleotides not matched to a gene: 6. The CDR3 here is CASSIPPAGANTGELFF. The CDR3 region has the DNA TGTGCCAGTAGTATCCCCCCAGCGGGGGCGAACACCGGGGAGCTGTTTTTT.

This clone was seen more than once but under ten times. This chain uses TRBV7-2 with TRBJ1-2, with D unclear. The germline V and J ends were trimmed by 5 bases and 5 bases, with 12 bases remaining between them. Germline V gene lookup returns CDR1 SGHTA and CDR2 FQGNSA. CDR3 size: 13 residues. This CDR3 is CASSPTGSYGYTF. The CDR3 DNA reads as TGTGCCAGCAGCCCGACCGGATCATATGGCTACACCTTC.

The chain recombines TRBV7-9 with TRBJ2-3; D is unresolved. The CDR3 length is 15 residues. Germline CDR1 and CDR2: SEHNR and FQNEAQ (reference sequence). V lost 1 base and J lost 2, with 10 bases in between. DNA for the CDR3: TGTGCCAGCAGCTTAGACGGGCAATCCACAGATACGCAGTATTTT. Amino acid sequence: CASSLDGQSTDTQYF.

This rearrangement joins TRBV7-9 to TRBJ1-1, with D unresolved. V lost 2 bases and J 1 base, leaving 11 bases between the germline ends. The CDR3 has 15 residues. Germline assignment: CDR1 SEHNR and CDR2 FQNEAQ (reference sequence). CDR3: CASSLNRGGNTEAFF. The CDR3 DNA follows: TGTGCCAGCAGCTTAAATCGCGGCGGGAACACTGAAGCTTTCTTT.

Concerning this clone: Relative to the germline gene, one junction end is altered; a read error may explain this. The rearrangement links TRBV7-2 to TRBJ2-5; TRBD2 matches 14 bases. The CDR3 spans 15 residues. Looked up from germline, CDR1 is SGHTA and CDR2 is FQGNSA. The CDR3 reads CASSLDGTSGGPGHF. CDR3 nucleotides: TGTGCCAGCAGCTTAGATGGGACTAGCGGGGGCCCCGGGCACTTC.

CDR3 DNA: TGTGCCAGCAGTTTTTTACAGGGTCACAATGAGCAGTTCTTC. It yields the protein CASSFLQGHNEQFF. The chain has TRBV28 and TRBJ2-1, with D perhaps matching TRBD1 (6 bases). The CDR3 extends over 14 amino acids. CDR1 and CDR2 from the germline V gene are MDHEN and SYDVKM. V was cut by 3 bases and J by 5 bases, with 11 bases left in between.

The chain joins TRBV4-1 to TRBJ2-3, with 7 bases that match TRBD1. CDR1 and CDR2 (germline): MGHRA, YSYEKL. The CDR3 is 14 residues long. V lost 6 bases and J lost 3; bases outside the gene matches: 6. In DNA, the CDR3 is TGCGCCAGCAGGCAGACAGGGTCAACAGATACGCAGTATTTT. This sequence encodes CASRQTGSTDTQYF.

The CDR3 sequence: CASSLSGETYNEQFF. DNA of the CDR3: TGTGCCAGCAGTCTCAGCGGAGAAACCTACAATGAGCAGTTCTTC. This chain uses TRBV5-4 with TRBJ2-1; a weak D match, TRBD2 (5 bases). The CDR3 covers 15 residues. Trimming shortened V by 5 bases and J by 2 bases, and 14 bases separated the two germline ends. The germline gives CDR1 SGHNT, CDR2 YYREEE (reference sequence).

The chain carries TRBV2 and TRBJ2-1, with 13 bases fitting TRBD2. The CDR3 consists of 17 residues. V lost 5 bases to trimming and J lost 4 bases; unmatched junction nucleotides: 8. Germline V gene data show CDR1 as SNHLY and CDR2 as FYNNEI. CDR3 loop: CASSYSGLAGVYNEQFF. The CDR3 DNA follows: TGTGCCAGCAGTTATAGTGGACTAGCGGGGGTGTACAATGAGCAGTTCTTC.

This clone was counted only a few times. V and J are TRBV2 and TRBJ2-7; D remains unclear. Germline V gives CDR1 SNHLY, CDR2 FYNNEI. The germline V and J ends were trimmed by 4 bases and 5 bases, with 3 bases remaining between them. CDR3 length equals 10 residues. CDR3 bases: TGTGCCAGCAGTGGAAACGAGCAGTACTTC. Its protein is CASSGNEQYF.

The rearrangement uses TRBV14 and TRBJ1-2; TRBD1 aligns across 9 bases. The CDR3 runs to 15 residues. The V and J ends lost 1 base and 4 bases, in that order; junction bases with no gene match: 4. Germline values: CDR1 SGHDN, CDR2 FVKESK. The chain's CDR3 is CASSQAGTGPYGYTF. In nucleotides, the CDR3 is TGTGCCAGCAGCCAAGCCGGGACAGGGCCCTATGGCTACACCTTC.

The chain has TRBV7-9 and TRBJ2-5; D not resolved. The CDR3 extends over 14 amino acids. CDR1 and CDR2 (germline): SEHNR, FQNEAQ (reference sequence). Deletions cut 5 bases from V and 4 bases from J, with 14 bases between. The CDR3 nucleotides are TGTGCCAGCAGCCCCCACCCCGGCCGAGAGACCCAGTACTTC. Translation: CASSPHPGRETQYF.

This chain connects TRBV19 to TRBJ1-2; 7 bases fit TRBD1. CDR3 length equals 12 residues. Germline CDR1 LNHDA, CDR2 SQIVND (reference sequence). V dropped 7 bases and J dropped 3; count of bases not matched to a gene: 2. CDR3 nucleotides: TGTGCCAGTATAACAGGGGACTATGGCTACACCTTC. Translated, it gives CASITGDYGYTF.

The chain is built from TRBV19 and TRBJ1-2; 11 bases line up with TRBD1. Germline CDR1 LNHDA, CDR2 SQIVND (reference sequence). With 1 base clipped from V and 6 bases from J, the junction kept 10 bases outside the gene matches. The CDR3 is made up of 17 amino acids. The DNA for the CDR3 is TGTGCCAGTAGTATAGCCCCAAGGACAGGGGGCTTTCATGGCTACACCTTC. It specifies CASSIAPRTGGFHGYTF.

Here the CDR3 DNA reads TGTGCCTGGAGTGTACAGACAGAAGCTTTCTTT. This gives the protein CAWSVQTEAFF. The chain couples TRBV30 to TRBJ1-1; D gene uncertain. The V and J ends lost 0 bases and 8 bases respectively, with 7 bases between them. This CDR3 comprises 11 residues. The germline gives CDR1 GTSNPN, CDR2 SVGIG (reference sequence).

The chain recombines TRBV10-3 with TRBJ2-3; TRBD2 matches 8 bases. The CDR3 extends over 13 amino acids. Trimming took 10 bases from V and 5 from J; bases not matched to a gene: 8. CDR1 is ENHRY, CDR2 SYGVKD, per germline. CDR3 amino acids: CATGPGTRDTQYF. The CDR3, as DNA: TGTGCCACGGGCCCGGGGACTAGAGATACGCAGTATTTT.

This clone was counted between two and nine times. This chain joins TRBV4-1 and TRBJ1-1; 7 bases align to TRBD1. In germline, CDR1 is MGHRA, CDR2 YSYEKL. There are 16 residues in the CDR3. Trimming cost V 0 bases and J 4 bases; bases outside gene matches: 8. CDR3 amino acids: CASSQDSVAGGTEAFF. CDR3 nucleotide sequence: TGCGCCAGCAGCCAAGATTCGGTGGCAGGGGGCACTGAAGCTTTCTTT.

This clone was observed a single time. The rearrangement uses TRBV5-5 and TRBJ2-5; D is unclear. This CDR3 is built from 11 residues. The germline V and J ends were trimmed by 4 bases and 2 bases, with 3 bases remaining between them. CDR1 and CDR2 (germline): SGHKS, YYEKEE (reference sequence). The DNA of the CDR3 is TGTGCCAGCAGCGTACAAGAGACCCAGTACTTC. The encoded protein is CASSVQETQYF.

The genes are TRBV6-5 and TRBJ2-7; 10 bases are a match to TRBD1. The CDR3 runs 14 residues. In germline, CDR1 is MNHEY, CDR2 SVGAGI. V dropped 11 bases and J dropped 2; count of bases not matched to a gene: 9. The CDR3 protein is CACIGTGDTYEQYF. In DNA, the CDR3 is TGTGCCTGCATAGGGACAGGGGACACCTACGAGCAGTACTTC.